These T cell receptor beta chains were read from a single sample in a study of T cells after yellow fever vaccination. From the 5' RACE reads, TCRdb called clonotypes with MiXCR, one entry per CDR3 protein. The sample records 550,000 to 750,000 distinct CDR3 sequences, 13% being singletons. The sample in question was PBMCs, obtained on the day of the yellow fever booster vaccination. These receptors were obtained from a man aged 25-45 years who received the YFV17D yellow fever vaccine. CDR3s include the opening cysteine and the closing phenylalanine or tryptophan. A D gene is named only where the DNA matches it firmly. Only some rows state a clone size, as once, few, many or a class for expanded clones.

clone size: few; D gene: -; V gene: TRBV19; J gene: TRBJ2-7; CDR3 DNA: TGTGCCAGTAGTATCAGGAGGGGGCTGGGGTACGAGCAGTACTTC; CDR3 protein: CASSIRRGLGYEQYF
clone size: many; D gene: TRBD2; V gene: TRBV5-1; J gene: TRBJ2-1; CDR3 DNA: TGCGCCAGCAGCTTGACACTAGCGGGAGGGTTCGATGAGCAGTTCTTC; CDR3 protein: CASSLTLAGGFDEQFF
clone size: few; D gene: -; V gene: TRBV6-5; J gene: TRBJ2-7; CDR3 DNA: TGTGCCAGCAGACGAACGTCCTACGAGCAGTACTTC; CDR3 protein: CASRRTSYEQYF
clone size: -; D gene: -; V gene: TRBV9; J gene: TRBJ1-2; CDR3 DNA: TGTGCCAGCAGCGAGGGTGCAGGGGATAACTATGGCTACACCTTC; CDR3 protein: CASSEGAGDNYGYTF
clone size: -; D gene: -; V gene: TRBV11-2; J gene: TRBJ1-1; CDR3 DNA: TGTGCCAGCAGCTTATACACCACTGAAGCTTTCTTT; CDR3 protein: CASSLYTTEAFF
clone size: -; D gene: -; V gene: TRBV9; J gene: TRBJ2-3; CDR3 DNA: TGTGCCAGCAGCGCCCCCCTCCAGGGGGGCGAACACACAGATACGCAGTATTTT; CDR3 protein: CASSAPLQGGEHTDTQYF
clone size: few; D gene: TRBD1; V gene: TRBV6-5; J gene: TRBJ1-2; CDR3 DNA: TGTGCCAGCAGTTACTCGATTTACGCGTCAGGGGGCCATGGCTACACCTTC; CDR3 protein: CASSYSIYASGGHGYTF
clone size: -; D gene: -; V gene: TRBV12-3/TRBV12-4; J gene: TRBJ2-7; CDR3 DNA: TGTGCCAGCAGCCCCGGAGGCCCTCAAGGGTACTTC; CDR3 protein: CASSPGGPQGYF
clone size: few; D gene: TRBD2; V gene: TRBV29-1; J gene: TRBJ2-3; CDR3 DNA: TGCAGCGGGGGGAATTTGGGACTAGCGGGAGTTGGAGATACGCAGTATTTT; CDR3 protein: CSGGNLGLAGVGDTQYF
clone size: few; D gene: -; V gene: TRBV7-2; J gene: TRBJ2-5; CDR3 DNA: TGTGCCAGCAGCTCCTCGACGGAGACCCAGTACTTC; CDR3 protein: CASSSSTETQYF
clone size: few; D gene: -; V gene: TRBV24-1; J gene: TRBJ2-5; CDR3 DNA: TGTGCCACCACCACCCACAACCTTCAAGAGACCCAGTACTTC; CDR3 protein: CATTTHNLQETQYF
clone size: -; D gene: TRBD2; V gene: TRBV30; J gene: TRBJ2-5; CDR3 DNA: TGTGCCTGGACCGGACTAGACCAAGAGACCCAGTACTTC; CDR3 protein: CAWTGLDQETQYF
clone size: many; D gene: -; V gene: TRBV20-1; J gene: TRBJ2-7; CDR3 DNA: TGCAGTGCTAGCAGGGGAACCTACGAGCAGTACTTC; CDR3 protein: CSASRGTYEQYF
clone size: few; D gene: TRBD1; V gene: TRBV7-4; J gene: TRBJ1-5; CDR3 DNA: TGTGCCAGCAGCCGGGACAGTAGCAATCAGCCCCAGCATTTT; CDR3 protein: CASSRDSSNQPQHF
clone size: many; D gene: -; V gene: TRBV7-2; J gene: TRBJ2-1; CDR3 DNA: TGTGCCAGCAGCTTCGGCTCACCCCGATATGAGCAGTTCTTC; CDR3 protein: CASSFGSPRYEQFF
clone size: few; D gene: -; V gene: TRBV7-9; J gene: TRBJ2-5; CDR3 DNA: TGTGCCCGAAAAGGGCGGACCCAGTACTTC; CDR3 protein: CARKGRTQYF
clone size: -; D gene: -; V gene: TRBV20-1; J gene: TRBJ1-4; CDR3 DNA: TGCAGTGCTAGGGACCTAACTTTTGCAACTAATGAAAAACTGTTTTTT; CDR3 protein: CSARDLTFATNEKLFF
clone size: -; D gene: TRBD1; V gene: TRBV20-1; J gene: TRBJ2-5; CDR3 DNA: TGCAGTGCTAGGGGGCACCCGACAGGGAAAGAAGAGACCCAGTACTTC; CDR3 protein: CSARGHPTGKEETQYF
clone size: few; D gene: -; V gene: TRBV29-1; J gene: TRBJ2-7; CDR3 DNA: TGCAGCGTTGCATACCTTCCAATATCCTACGAGCAGTACTTC; CDR3 protein: CSVAYLPISYEQYF
clone size: few; D gene: -; V gene: TRBV20-1; J gene: TRBJ2-7; CDR3 DNA: TGCAGTGCTAGTTCGAGCAGAAACTACGAGCAGTACTTC; CDR3 protein: CSASSSRNYEQYF
clone size: few; D gene: -; V gene: TRBV7-2; J gene: TRBJ1-6; CDR3 DNA: TGTGCCAGCAGCTTTGACCGAGATACTAATTCACCCCTCCACTTT; CDR3 protein: CASSFDRDTNSPLHF
clone size: -; D gene: -; V gene: TRBV7-2; J gene: TRBJ1-1; CDR3 DNA: TGTGCCAGCGGACTCATGGGCACTGAAGCTTTCTTT; CDR3 protein: CASGLMGTEAFF
clone size: few; D gene: TRBD1; V gene: TRBV19; J gene: TRBJ1-2; CDR3 DNA: TGTGCCAGCACCCCCGGGACAGCGACCTATGGCTACACCTTC; CDR3 protein: CASTPGTATYGYTF
clone size: many; D gene: -; V gene: TRBV18; J gene: TRBJ2-7; CDR3 DNA: TGTGCCAGCTCACCATCAAACTCCTACGAGCAGTACTTC; CDR3 protein: CASSPSNSYEQYF
clone size: -; D gene: -; V gene: TRBV10-3; J gene: TRBJ2-1; CDR3 DNA: TGTGCCATCAAAATGGGAGAGAGCTCCTACAATGAGCAGTTCTTC; CDR3 protein: CAIKMGESSYNEQFF
clone size: many; D gene: -; V gene: TRBV20-1; J gene: TRBJ2-3; CDR3 DNA: TGCAGTGCTAGAGATGCCAGGACCTTTAACACAGATACGCAGTATTTT; CDR3 protein: CSARDARTFNTDTQYF
clone size: few; D gene: -; V gene: TRBV28; J gene: TRBJ2-7; CDR3 DNA: TGTGCCAGCAGTTCCCGGGGGACAGTCTCCTACGAGCAGTACTTC; CDR3 protein: CASSSRGTVSYEQYF
clone size: -; D gene: -; V gene: TRBV29-1; J gene: TRBJ2-7; CDR3 DNA: TGCAGCGTCGTGATTTCCGGAAAACGGTGGGAGCAGTACTTC; CDR3 protein: CSVVISGKRWEQYF
clone size: few; D gene: -; V gene: TRBV27; J gene: TRBJ1-2; CDR3 DNA: TGTGCCAGCAGTGCGCTGGGGTTTAACTATGGCTACACCTTC; CDR3 protein: CASSALGFNYGYTF
clone size: many; D gene: TRBD1; V gene: TRBV6-2/TRBV6-3; J gene: TRBJ1-1; CDR3 DNA: TGTGCCACCTCGGGACAGGAGAACACTGAAGCTTTCTTT; CDR3 protein: CATSGQENTEAFF
clone size: once; D gene: -; V gene: TRBV7-2; J gene: TRBJ2-5; CDR3 DNA: TGTGCCAGCAGCTTAGCGGGGTTGTACCAAGAGACCCAGTACTTC; CDR3 protein: CASSLAGLYQETQYF
clone size: -; D gene: -; V gene: TRBV9; J gene: TRBJ2-1; CDR3 DNA: TGTGCCAGCAGCGTAGCGGTATACAATGAGCAGTTCTTC; CDR3 protein: CASSVAVYNEQFF
clone size: -; D gene: TRBD2; V gene: TRBV7-3; J gene: TRBJ2-2; CDR3 DNA: TGTGCCAGCAGCTCCGCGGGAGGCTCCGGGGAGCTGTTTTTT; CDR3 protein: CASSSAGGSGELFF
clone size: -; D gene: -; V gene: TRBV20-1; J gene: TRBJ2-1; CDR3 DNA: TGCAGTGCCCCTAAGGGAAACAGGCCTTACAATGAGCAGTTCTTC; CDR3 protein: CSAPKGNRPYNEQFF
clone size: few; D gene: -; V gene: TRBV12-3/TRBV12-4; J gene: TRBJ2-4; CDR3 DNA: TGTGCCAGCAGTGAACTGAAGGGGGGCTTTGTCAAAAACATTCAGTACTTC; CDR3 protein: CASSELKGGFVKNIQYF
clone size: many; D gene: -; V gene: TRBV7-8; J gene: TRBJ2-1; CDR3 DNA: TGTGCCAGCAGCCCCCTTAGAGCGAACAATGAGCAGTTCTTC; CDR3 protein: CASSPLRANNEQFF
clone size: -; D gene: -; V gene: TRBV10-3; J gene: TRBJ2-2; CDR3 DNA: TGTGCCATCAGCGGACGGACGAACACCGGGGAGCTGTTTTTT; CDR3 protein: CAISGRTNTGELFF
clone size: -; D gene: TRBD2; V gene: TRBV6-5; J gene: TRBJ2-7; CDR3 DNA: TGTGCCAGCAGTTACTCCGGACTAGCGGGAGTGGAAGAGCAGTACTTC; CDR3 protein: CASSYSGLAGVEEQYF
clone size: -; D gene: -; V gene: TRBV3-1; J gene: TRBJ2-7; CDR3 DNA: TGTGCCAGCAGCCAAGAGGTGGGACTGAGCGAGCAGTACTTC; CDR3 protein: CASSQEVGLSEQYF
clone size: -; D gene: -; V gene: TRBV28; J gene: TRBJ2-7; CDR3 DNA: TGTGCCAGCAGTACCCACGAGCAGTACTTC; CDR3 protein: CASSTHEQYF
clone size: -; D gene: -; V gene: TRBV12-3/TRBV12-4; J gene: TRBJ2-3; CDR3 DNA: TGTGCCAGCAGTTTAAGGGTTACAGATACGCAGTATTTT; CDR3 protein: CASSLRVTDTQYF
clone size: -; D gene: -; V gene: TRBV4-3; J gene: TRBJ2-7; CDR3 DNA: TGCGCCAGCAGCCAGGAGCAATCAGGGGGGCCCTACGAGCAGTACTTC; CDR3 protein: CASSQEQSGGPYEQYF
clone size: -; D gene: TRBD2; V gene: TRBV7-9; J gene: TRBJ2-1; CDR3 DNA: TGTGCCAGCAGCTTAGTCGGGAGGGGGGCCAATGAGCAGTTCTTC; CDR3 protein: CASSLVGRGANEQFF
clone size: -; D gene: -; V gene: TRBV24-1; J gene: TRBJ2-1; CDR3 DNA: TGTGCCACCAGTGATGGGGCGGCGAATGAGCAGTTCTTC; CDR3 protein: CATSDGAANEQFF
clone size: -; D gene: -; V gene: TRBV29-1; J gene: TRBJ2-1; CDR3 DNA: TGCAGCGGCTTGAGAGGAAAGGGTGAGCAGTTCTTC; CDR3 protein: CSGLRGKGEQFF
clone size: few; D gene: -; V gene: TRBV5-6; J gene: TRBJ2-3; CDR3 DNA: TGTGCCAGCAGCCTCCGCCTGTTCACAGATACGCAGTATTTT; CDR3 protein: CASSLRLFTDTQYF
clone size: few; D gene: -; V gene: TRBV29-1; J gene: TRBJ2-5; CDR3 DNA: TGCAGCGTTGACACCCTGGGGACCCAGTACTTC; CDR3 protein: CSVDTLGTQYF
clone size: -; D gene: TRBD2; V gene: TRBV28; J gene: TRBJ2-3; CDR3 DNA: TGTGCCAGCAGTGGCGGGACTAGCGGGAGAGATACGCAGTATTTT; CDR3 protein: CASSGGTSGRDTQYF
clone size: many; D gene: TRBD2; V gene: TRBV7-7; J gene: TRBJ2-3; CDR3 DNA: TGTGCCAGCAGCTTAGGTGCGGGAGTGGGCCCAGATACGCAGTATTTT; CDR3 protein: CASSLGAGVGPDTQYF
clone size: -; D gene: TRBD1; V gene: TRBV27; J gene: TRBJ1-2; CDR3 DNA: TGTGCCAGCAGTCCGGGGACAGTAGATGGCTACACCTTC; CDR3 protein: CASSPGTVDGYTF
clone size: few; D gene: -; V gene: TRBV12-3/TRBV12-4; J gene: TRBJ1-2; CDR3 DNA: TGTGCCAGCAGTTTGTCAGGCTCCGGCTACACCTTC; CDR3 protein: CASSLSGSGYTF